The clone carrying this TCR beta chain was counted a single time. The antigen remains unidentified. This specimen belongs to a study of shared clonotypes between healthy human individuals. Across the whole study: With ages of 18 to 49, the donors were a couple of women and three men. General study points: Naive subsets generally had larger estimated richness than memory subsets.

Some clones are missing from TCRdb's copy, which holds only in-frame ones; the method was immunoSEQ multiplex PCR. The sample yields about 1.1 million clones, 77% seen once. Those who donated, Caucasian adults without exception, all lived in Nashville, Tennessee. V gave up 2 bases and J gave up 1 base; unmatched junction bases: 9. Germline V gives CDR1 SGHRS, CDR2 YFSETQ. The CDR3 is 17 amino acids. This TCR came from a man aged 18 to 30 in good health. Some clones in this sample may be carry-over from other donors' samples. The sequenced material came from memory CD4+ T cells from PBMCs. Specified subset: CD45RA-negative fraction. The gene calls are TRBV5-1 and TRBJ1-1; 9 bases are a match to TRBD1. DNA for the CDR3: TGCGCCAGCAGCTTCTCCGGGACAGGGCGTTCGAACACTGAAGCTTTCTTT. Translated: CASSFSGTGRSNTEAFF.